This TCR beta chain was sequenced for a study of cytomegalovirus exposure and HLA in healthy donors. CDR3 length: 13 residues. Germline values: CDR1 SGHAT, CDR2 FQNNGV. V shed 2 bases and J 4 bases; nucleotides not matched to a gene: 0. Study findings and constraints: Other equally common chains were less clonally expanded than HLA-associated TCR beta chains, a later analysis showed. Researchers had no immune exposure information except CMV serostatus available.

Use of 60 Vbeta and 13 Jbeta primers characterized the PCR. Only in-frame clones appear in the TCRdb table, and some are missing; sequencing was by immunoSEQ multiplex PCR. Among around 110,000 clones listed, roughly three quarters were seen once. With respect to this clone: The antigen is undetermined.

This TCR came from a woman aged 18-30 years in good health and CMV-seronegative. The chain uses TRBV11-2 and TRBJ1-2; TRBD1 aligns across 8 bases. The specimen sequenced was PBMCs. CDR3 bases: TGTGCCAGCAGCTTAACAGGGGGCTATGGCTACACCTTC. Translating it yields CASSLTGGYGYTF.